One and the same sample provided the 30 T cell receptor beta chains below, sequenced in a study of OX40 agonist ivuxolimab in advanced cancers. The method was immunoSEQ multiplex PCR; TCRdb's version includes in-frame clones alone and lacks a portion of them. Of roughly 110,000 clones in the sample, 75% to 95% were seen once. Sequenced here: CD4+ or CD8+ T cells sorted from blood, sampled in a trial of the OX40 agonist ivuxolimab. These receptors were taken from an adult with an advanced solid tumor such as melanoma, head and neck, liver or kidney cancer.

The V call is TRBV7-9, the J call TRBJ2-1; 9 positions agree with TRBD1. J was trimmed by 7 bases and V by 6 bases; bases with no gene match: 13. This CDR3 spans 16 amino acids. The germline gives CDR1 SEHNR, CDR2 FQNEAQ (reference sequence). CDR3 DNA: TGTGCCAGCAGGCCAATGGACGAGACAGGGGGAAATGAGCAGTTCTTC. As protein: CASRPMDETGGNEQFF.

The V gene is TRBV11-1, the J gene TRBJ2-1; D is perhaps TRBD2 (5 bases). The CDR3 is 15 residues long. Germline assignment: CDR1 SGHAT and CDR2 FQDESV (reference sequence). V shed 1 base and J shed 6 bases, with 13 bases lying between them. The CDR3 DNA follows: TGTGCCAGCAGCTTAGGGCGGGTTCGGGGCAATGAGCAGTTCTTC. This encodes CASSLGRVRGNEQFF. The whole variable domain, remainder taken from reference TRBV11-1 and TRBJ2-1, is EAEVAQSPRYKITEKSQAVAFWCDPISGHATLYWYRQILGQGPELLVQFQDESVVDDSQLPKDRFSAERLKGVDSTLKIQPAELGDSAMYLCASSLGRVRGNEQFFGPGTRLTVL.

The gene calls are TRBV15 and TRBJ2-5; weak D call: TRBD2 (5 bases). Deletions cut 0 bases from V and 11 bases from J, with 19 bases between. Germline CDR1 reads LNHNV; CDR2 reads YYDKDF (reference sequence). CDR3 length equals 15 residues. CDR3 in DNA: TGTGCCACCAGCAGAGAGGCGGGCAGTCCCTCGAAGCAGTACTTC. Translating it yields CATSREAGSPSKQYF. The whole variable domain, filled in from reference TRBV15 and TRBJ2-5, reads DAMVIQNPRYQVTQFGKPVTLSCSQTLNHNVMYWYQQKSSQAPKLLFHYYDKDFNNEADTPDNFQSRRPNTSFCFLDIRSPGLGDTAMYLCATSREAGSPSKQYFGPGTRLLVL.

The chain has TRBV5-1 and TRBJ2-7; 7 positions match TRBD2. Germline CDR1 and CDR2: SGHRS and YFSETQ. The CDR3 totals 15 residues. V was pared by 0 bases and J by 2 bases, with 5 bases of the junction left unmatched. CDR3 sequence (DNA): TGCGCCAGCAGCTTGGGCCTAGCGGCCGCCTACGAGCAGTACTTC. This gives the protein CASSLGLAAAYEQYF.

The chain joins TRBV25-1 to TRBJ1-2; 7 positions match TRBD1. CDR1 and CDR2 (germline): MGHDK, SYGVNS. This CDR3 has 13 residues. J lost 4 bases, V lost 1 base, and 0 bases had no gene match. CDR3 nucleotide sequence: TGTGCCAGCAGTGAATGGGACAGCTATGGCTACACCTTC. Amino acid sequence: CASSEWDSYGYTF.

The chain is built from TRBV25-1 and TRBJ2-7, with D possibly being TRBD2 (6 bases). This CDR3 contains 15 residues. V was clipped by 3 bases and J by 2 bases, with 14 bases between them. Germline V CDR1 and CDR2: MGHDK, SYGVNS. As DNA, the CDR3 is TGTGCCAGCAGTGAGGGGTGGACGGGAGCCTACGAGCAGTACTTC. Translating gives CASSEGWTGAYEQYF.

The V call is TRBV5-1, the J call TRBJ1-2; 9 nucleotides align to TRBD1. Germline CDR1 SGHRS, CDR2 YFSETQ. The length of the CDR3 is 14 residues. J lost 4 bases, V lost 4 bases, and 5 bases had no gene match. Written as DNA, the CDR3 is TGCGCCAGCAGCCCGGGACAGGGTGGCTATGGCTACACCTTC. Translated: CASSPGQGGYGYTF.

V usage is TRBV18 and J usage is TRBJ1-2; D not certain. Per germline, CDR1 KGHSH and CDR2 LQKENI. The V gene lost 0 bases and the J gene lost 2 bases, with 4 bases spanning the gap. This CDR3 has 13 residues. CDR3 sequence (DNA): TGTGCCAGCTCACCACCAGGGAACTATGGCTACACCTTC. Translation gives CASSPPGNYGYTF.

V usage is TRBV7-9 and J usage is TRBJ2-3; the D is unclear. The CDR3 consists of 16 residues. The germline CDR1 and CDR2 sequences are SEHNR and FQNEAQ (reference sequence). V was pared by 1 base and J by 4 bases, with 15 bases between. The CDR3 loop reads CASSLGGSVAADTQYF. In DNA form, the CDR3 reads TGTGCCAGCAGCTTAGGAGGATCGGTGGCGGCAGATACGCAGTATTTT.

The V gene is TRBV28, the J gene TRBJ1-4; D is unclear. The V gene's germline CDR1 is MDHEN and CDR2 SYDVKM. This CDR3 comprises 15 residues. Deletions cut 2 bases from V and 0 bases from J, with 7 bases between. CDR3 nucleotide sequence: TGTGCCAGCAGTTTACCGGGAACAACTAATGAAAAACTGTTTTTT. It encodes CASSLPGTTNEKLFF.

The J gene is TRBJ2-7, the V gene TRBV7-8, with D maybe TRBD1 (5 bases). CDR1 is SGHVS and CDR2 is FQNEAQ in the germline V gene. This CDR3 spans 14 amino acids. Trimming shortened V by 4 bases and J by 2 bases, and 12 bases separated the two germline ends. CDR3 residues: CASSSLGRAYEQYF. As DNA, the CDR3 is TGTGCCAGCAGCTCCCTTGGCAGGGCCTACGAGCAGTACTTC.

The genes are TRBV28 and TRBJ2-5, with D unclear. The CDR3 runs 14 residues. Trimming removed 6 bases at V and 2 bases at J, with 13 bases between. Germline CDR1 is MDHEN and CDR2 is SYDVKM. CDR3 DNA: TGTGCCAGCAGGGCAAGTGTGGGACAAGAGACCCAGTACTTC. Translated: CASRASVGQETQYF. Full variable domain (remainder filled in from reference TRBV28 and TRBJ2-5): DVKVTQSSRYLVKRTGEKVFLECVQDMDHENMFWYRQDPGLGLRLIYFSYDVKMKEKGDIPEGYSVSREKKERFSLILESASTNQTSMYLCASRASVGQETQYFGPGTRLLVL.

Of note for this clone: Other DNA sequences in this specimen translate into the identical CDR3. The chain recombines TRBV18 with TRBJ1-2, with D unclear. The V and J ends lost 3 bases and 4 bases respectively, with 9 bases between them. The germline gives CDR1 KGHSH, CDR2 LQKENI. The CDR3 is 13 residues long. DNA of the CDR3: TGTGCCAGCTCACCTGAAGGATCCTATGGCTACACCTTC. Translated: CASSPEGSYGYTF.

The chain combines TRBV4-3 with TRBJ2-2; possibly TRBD1 for D (6 bases). Per the germline V gene, CDR1 is LGHNA and CDR2 is YSLEER. Trimming left V 0 bases short and J 3 bases short, with 11 bases between. The CDR3 runs 16 residues. CDR3 protein: CASSQDRGSYTGELFF. The CDR3 nucleotides are TGCGCCAGCAGCCAAGATAGGGGGAGTTACACCGGGGAGCTGTTTTTT.

This chain uses TRBV5-6 with TRBJ1-1; D is unclear. Trimming removed 4 bases from V and 0 bases from J, with 13 bases in between. This CDR3 is 15 amino acids long. Germline V gene lookup returns CDR1 SGHDT and CDR2 YYEEEE. The CDR3 loop reads CASSPAMRMNTEAFF. The CDR3 DNA follows: TGTGCCAGCAGCCCCGCAATGAGAATGAACACTGAAGCTTTCTTT. Full variable domain (missing parts from reference TRBV5-6 and TRBJ1-1): DAGVTQSPTHLIKTRGQQVTLRCSPKSGHDTVSWYQQALGQGPQFIFQYYEEEERQRGNFPDRFSGHQFPNYSSELNVNALLLGDSALYLCASSPAMRMNTEAFFGQGTRLTVV.

The J gene is TRBJ2-3, the V gene TRBV30, with D perhaps TRBD1 (6 bases). Germline V gene lookup returns CDR1 GTSNPN and CDR2 SVGIG (reference sequence). The CDR3 length is 15 residues. V lost 6 bases, J lost 3 bases, and 19 bases lay in between. CDR3 protein: CACIQGPGHTDTQYF. CDR3 in DNA: TGTGCCTGCATACAAGGTCCGGGACATACAGATACGCAGTATTTT.

The chain uses TRBV20-1 and TRBJ2-1, with 8 positions matching TRBD2. The CDR3 length is 10 residues. With V trimmed by 2 bases and J by 16 bases, 4 bases remained unmatched. Germline CDR1 DFQATT, CDR2 SNEGSKA (reference sequence). In DNA, the CDR3 is TGCAGTGCTAGACTAGCGGGCCCCTTCTTC. It codes for CSARLAGPFF.

The chain has TRBV12-5 and TRBJ1-2, with 7 bases that match TRBD1. Germline CDR1 is LGHNT and CDR2 is FRNRAP. After removal of 4 bases from V and 3 bases from J, the junction contained 8 bases not matched to a gene. The CDR3 has 15 residues. The CDR3 sequence is CASGSPDREYYGYTF. In DNA, the CDR3 is TGTGCTAGTGGTTCCCCCGACAGGGAATACTATGGCTACACCTTC.

This rearrangement joins TRBV5-1 to TRBJ1-2, with 8 bases aligning to TRBD1. From germline, CDR1 is SGHRS and CDR2 YFSETQ. The CDR3 totals 17 residues. After removal of 0 bases from V and 6 bases from J, the junction contained 13 bases not matched to a gene. CDR3 coding DNA: TGCGCCAGCAGCTTGGCCTACGGGAGCAGGGGGCTCGATGGCTACACCTTC. As protein: CASSLAYGSRGLDGYTF.

V usage is TRBV11-2 and J usage is TRBJ2-1; 9 positions match TRBD2. The CDR3 length is 15 residues. Germline loops: CDR1 SGHAT, CDR2 FQNNGV. The V segment lost 4 bases and the J segment 0 bases; nucleotides outside the gene matches: 1. CDR3 in DNA: TGTGCCAGCAGCTCGGGACTAGCCTCCTACAATGAGCAGTTCTTC. Translation gives CASSSGLASYNEQFF.

V is TRBV14 and J is TRBJ2-1; 9 positions agree with TRBD2. CDR3 size: 16 residues. Per germline, CDR1 SGHDN and CDR2 FVKESK. Trimming at V came to 1 base and at J to 4 bases, leaving 5 bases not matched to a gene. CDR3 loop: CASSQGTSGPYNEQFF. Here the CDR3 DNA reads TGTGCCAGCAGCCAAGGCACTAGCGGGCCTTACAATGAGCAGTTCTTC.

The chain carries TRBV19 and TRBJ2-6; D call uncertain. The length of the CDR3 is 15 residues. Germline-derived CDR1 and CDR2 are LNHDA and SQIVND (reference sequence). V lost 0 bases to trimming and J lost 0 bases, with 3 bases between them. This CDR3 is CASSIDGSGANVLTF. The DNA for the CDR3 is TGTGCCAGTAGTATAGATGGCTCTGGGGCCAACGTCCTGACTTTC. The variable domain in full, with the rest retrieved from reference TRBV19 and TRBJ2-6, is DGGITQSPKYLFRKEGQNVTLSCEQNLNHDAMYWYRQDPGQGLRLIYYSQIVNDFQKGDIAEGYSVSREKKESFPLTVTSAQKNPTAFYLCASSIDGSGANVLTFGAGSRLTVL.

CDR3 residues: CSGRLQAETQYF. Written as DNA, the CDR3 is TGCAGCGGGCGGCTACAGGCAGAGACCCAGTACTTC. The rearrangement uses TRBV29-1 and TRBJ2-5, with D tentatively TRBD1 (5 bases). Germline CDR1 is SQVTM and CDR2 is ANQGSEA. The CDR3 spans 12 residues. V lost 7 bases and J lost 4, with 13 bases in between.

This clone was seen just once. The chain joins TRBV11-2 to TRBJ2-3; perhaps TRBD1 as D (5 bases). The V gene lost 6 bases and the J gene lost 4 bases, with 8 bases spanning the gap. This CDR3 comprises 12 residues. Germline V gene sequence: CDR1 SGHAT, CDR2 FQNNGV. CDR3 nucleotides: TGTGCCAGCAGTTGGGGCCCAGATACGCAGTATTTT. Its translation: CASSWGPDTQYF.

The CDR3 sequence: CASGDRAFYGYTF. The CDR3 DNA follows: TGTGCTAGCGGAGACAGGGCGTTCTATGGCTACACCTTC. V and J are TRBV19 and TRBJ1-2, with 7 bases aligning to TRBD1. The CDR3 sequence is 13 residues long. The germline gives CDR1 LNHDA, CDR2 SQIVND (reference sequence).

This clone came up once. The V call is TRBV4-3, the J call TRBJ2-7; D unresolved. The CDR3 covers 14 residues. V was cut by 3 bases and J by 4 bases, with 13 bases left in between. The germline V gene encodes CDR1 LGHNA and CDR2 YSLEER. CDR3: CASSQELRRYEQYF. CDR3 bases: TGCGCCAGCAGCCAGGAACTACGTCGTTACGAGCAGTACTTC.

The rearrangement joins TRBV15 to TRBJ2-3; D is ambiguous. CDR1 LNHNV and CDR2 YYDKDF come from the germline V gene (reference sequence). The CDR3 loop spans 13 amino acids. V shed 5 bases and J shed 4 bases, with 10 bases lying between them. The CDR3 protein is CATSPWPADTQYF. The CDR3 coding sequence is TGTGCCACCAGCCCTTGGCCCGCAGATACGCAGTATTTT.

The CDR3 protein is CASSPSTGQTNYGYTF. The CDR3 DNA reads as TGTGCCAGCTCACCCTCGACAGGGCAGACTAACTATGGCTACACCTTC. The V call is TRBV18, the J call TRBJ1-2; TRBD1 matches at 7 bases. The V gene's germline CDR1 is KGHSH and CDR2 LQKENI. Trimming cost V 3 bases and J 0 bases; bases outside gene matches: 7. The CDR3 loop spans 16 amino acids. The full variable domain, with the rest looked up from reference TRBV18 and TRBJ1-2, is NAGVMQNPRHLVRRRGQEARLRCSPMKGHSHVYWYRQLPEEGLKFMVYLQKENIIDESGMPKERFSAEFPKEGPSILRIQQVVRGDSAAYFCASSPSTGQTNYGYTFGSGTRLTVV.

The J gene is TRBJ2-3, the V gene TRBV19; 12 nucleotides match TRBD2. There are 18 residues in the CDR3. Germline-derived CDR1 and CDR2 are LNHDA and SQIVND (reference sequence). The V segment lost 7 bases and the J segment 5 bases; nucleotides outside the gene matches: 16. For the CDR3, the DNA is TGTGCCAGTACCCCGACGGCAGGACTAGCGGGACGGCAAGATACGCAGTATTTT. It yields the protein CASTPTAGLAGRQDTQYF.

The rearrangement uses TRBV13 and TRBJ2-7; D not certain. The V end lost 0 bases, the J end lost 0 bases, and 9 bases lay between the germline ends. The CDR3 totals 15 residues. Germline CDR1 reads PRHDT; CDR2 reads FYEKMQ (reference sequence). The CDR3 DNA reads TGTGCCAGCAGCTTAGGAGTAGCAGACTCCTACGAGCAGTACTTC. Its protein product is CASSLGVADSYEQYF.